This is a list of T cell receptor beta chains from one sample in a study of low-dose radiotherapy and immunotherapy resistance in tumors. MiXCR, applied by TCRdb to the reads, yields one record per CDR3 protein. The sample lists under 60,000 distinct CDR3 sequences; about 10% were seen once. Sequences were derived from PBMCs, sampled before treatment. The origin of the receptors is a female donor with ovarian cancer. Both conserved end residues are part of each CDR3. A D gene is named only where the DNA matches it firmly. Clone size is stated in some rows and not others, as once, few, many or a class when expanded.

cdr3_length: 14; v_call: TRBV6-2/TRBV6-3; j_call: TRBJ2-2; d_call: .; clone_size: many; cdr3_aa: CASTGRLNTGELFF; cdr3_nt: TGTGCCAGCACCGGACGCCTAAACACCGGGGAGCTGTTTTTT
cdr3_length: 11; v_call: TRBV5-3; j_call: TRBJ2-7; d_call: .; clone_size: .; cdr3_aa: CARWGAYEQYF; cdr3_nt: TGTGCCAGGTGGGGGGCCTACGAGCAGTACTTC
cdr3_length: 14; v_call: TRBV10-3; j_call: TRBJ2-5; d_call: .; clone_size: few; cdr3_aa: CAISGTAYQETQYF; cdr3_nt: TGTGCCATCAGTGGAACAGCGTACCAAGAGACCCAGTACTTC
cdr3_length: 13; v_call: TRBV6-5; j_call: TRBJ2-2; d_call: TRBD1; clone_size: many; cdr3_aa: CASSPGGPGELFF; cdr3_nt: TGTGCCAGCAGCCCAGGGGGCCCCGGGGAGCTGTTTTTT
cdr3_length: 16; v_call: TRBV7-6; j_call: TRBJ2-2; d_call: TRBD1; clone_size: many; cdr3_aa: CASSSQGAPNTGELFF; cdr3_nt: TGTGCCAGCAGCTCCCAGGGGGCTCCGAACACCGGGGAGCTGTTTTTT
cdr3_length: 14; v_call: TRBV5-6; j_call: TRBJ2-6; d_call: .; clone_size: many; cdr3_aa: CASSSNGGANVLTF; cdr3_nt: TGTGCCAGCAGCTCTAATGGGGGGGCCAACGTCCTGACTTTC
cdr3_length: 13; v_call: TRBV10-3; j_call: TRBJ2-2; d_call: .; clone_size: many; cdr3_aa: CAISNQDPGELFF; cdr3_nt: TGTGCCATCAGTAACCAAGACCCCGGGGAGCTGTTTTTT
cdr3_length: 14; v_call: TRBV5-1; j_call: TRBJ1-2; d_call: .; clone_size: many; cdr3_aa: CASSLEGTNYGYTF; cdr3_nt: TGCGCCAGCAGCTTGGAAGGAACTAACTATGGCTACACCTTC
cdr3_length: 17; v_call: TRBV7-6; j_call: TRBJ2-7; d_call: TRBD2; clone_size: many; cdr3_aa: CASSLRGGLGSSYEQYF; cdr3_nt: TGTGCCAGCAGCTTACGAGGGGGACTAGGGAGCTCCTACGAGCAGTACTTC
cdr3_length: 14; v_call: TRBV29-1; j_call: TRBJ2-1; d_call: TRBD2; clone_size: many; cdr3_aa: CSVEAGRVDNEQFF; cdr3_nt: TGCAGCGTTGAAGCAGGGAGGGTAGACAATGAGCAGTTCTTC
cdr3_length: 14; v_call: TRBV19; j_call: TRBJ2-7; d_call: .; clone_size: many; cdr3_aa: CASSILGGEYEQYF; cdr3_nt: TGTGCCAGTAGTATCCTGGGCGGGGAATACGAGCAGTACTTC
cdr3_length: 18; v_call: TRBV10-2; j_call: TRBJ1-1; d_call: TRBD1; clone_size: many; cdr3_aa: CASSGTGSLSTRGTEAFF; cdr3_nt: TGCGCCAGCAGTGGGACAGGTTCCCTAAGTACCCGGGGGACTGAAGCTTTCTTT
cdr3_length: 14; v_call: TRBV10-3; j_call: TRBJ2-7; d_call: .; clone_size: .; cdr3_aa: CAMRPTGSSYEQYF; cdr3_nt: TGTGCCATGCGCCCGACAGGAAGCTCCTACGAGCAGTACTTC
cdr3_length: 14; v_call: TRBV29-1; j_call: TRBJ2-7; d_call: TRBD2; clone_size: .; cdr3_aa: CSASRLADSYEQYF; cdr3_nt: TGCAGCGCCTCGAGGCTAGCGGACTCCTACGAGCAGTACTTC
cdr3_length: 11; v_call: TRBV29-1; j_call: TRBJ2-7; d_call: .; clone_size: few; cdr3_aa: CSVELDHEQYF; cdr3_nt: TGCAGCGTTGAATTAGATCACGAGCAGTACTTC
cdr3_length: 14; v_call: TRBV10-2; j_call: TRBJ2-7; d_call: TRBD2; clone_size: many; cdr3_aa: CASSGLAGSYEQYF; cdr3_nt: TGCGCCAGCAGTGGACTAGCGGGTTCCTACGAGCAGTACTTC
cdr3_length: 16; v_call: TRBV7-2; j_call: TRBJ2-3; d_call: .; clone_size: many; cdr3_aa: CASSLGGRTAGDTQYF; cdr3_nt: TGTGCCAGCAGCTTGGGGGGCCGGACTGCGGGGGATACGCAGTATTTT
cdr3_length: 18; v_call: TRBV4-2; j_call: TRBJ2-5; d_call: TRBD2; clone_size: few; cdr3_aa: CASSQVASGRASGETQYF; cdr3_nt: TGTGCCAGCAGCCAAGTGGCGAGCGGGAGGGCCTCGGGGGAGACCCAGTACTTC
cdr3_length: 15; v_call: TRBV2; j_call: TRBJ2-2; d_call: TRBD2; clone_size: many; cdr3_aa: CARRLAGSTTGELFF; cdr3_nt: TGTGCCAGAAGACTAGCGGGGTCAACCACCGGGGAGCTGTTTTTT